The clone carrying this T cell receptor (beta chain) was recorded a few times. The antigen is not known. One junction end does not reproduce the germline sequence, and a read error may be involved. This CDR3 comprises 13 residues. TCR beta libraries were prepared from cDNA with unique molecular identifiers. In TCRdb, the PCR reads were re-called with MiXCR into one record per CDR3 protein. The data hold roughly 430,000 distinct CDR3 sequences, with about 39% observed a single time. The entry originates in a study of post-analysis software for immune sequencing data. The study, taken as a whole, reports: Controls had lower frequencies than patients of roughly five TRBV segments, which included TRBV5-6, TRBV5-1 and TRBV20-1.

The receptor was derived from a girl between 2 and 10 years old with multiple sclerosis. V and J are TRBV12-3 or TRBV12-4 and TRBJ1-1; D call uncertain. The sample consisted of blood. The CDR3 coding sequence is TGTGCCAGCAGTTCGAGTGGGCCCACTGAAGCCTTCTTT. It translates to CASSSSGPTEAFF.